A single sample gave rise to the 6 T cell receptor beta chains below, sequenced in a study of cytomegalovirus exposure and HLA in healthy donors. PCR involved 60 Vbeta and 13 Jbeta primers. Sequencing was performed with immunoSEQ multiplex PCR; in TCRdb, only in-frame clones are kept and a portion is missing. Found here are fewer than 110,000 clones; the top ten clones hold about 3%. Sequenced input: PBMCs. These receptors came from a man aged 40-50 years in good health and CMV-seronegative.

This chain joins TRBV6-5 and TRBJ1-5; 8 nucleotides match TRBD1. The CDR3 is 13 amino acids. Germline assignment: CDR1 MNHEY and CDR2 SVGAGI. CDR3 loop: CVTAQGAAQPQHF. CDR3 coding DNA: TGTGTCACAGCTCAGGGGGCCGCACAGCCCCAGCATTTT.

This sequence joins TRBV5-4 and TRBJ2-3, with D maybe TRBD1 (6 bases). The germline V and J ends were trimmed by 2 bases and 5 bases, with 15 bases remaining between them. CDR3 length: 15 amino acids. In germline, CDR1 is SGHNT, CDR2 YYREEE (reference sequence). Here the CDR3 DNA reads TGTGCCAGCAGCTTTAACACAGGGAGAGGAGATACGCAGTATTTT. Translation gives CASSFNTGRGDTQYF.

The genes are TRBV7-9 and TRBJ2-1, with TRBD2 matching over 9 bases. Germline CDR1 and CDR2: SEHNR and FQNEAQ (reference sequence). This CDR3 has 12 residues. Trimming removed 5 bases from V and 10 bases from J; junction bases left unmatched: 3. CDR3: CASSTTSGEQFF. Written as DNA, the CDR3 is TGTGCCAGCAGCACGACTAGCGGAGAGCAGTTCTTC.

This sequence joins TRBV7-9 and TRBJ1-4; TRBD1 is a possible D gene (5 bases). Germline V gene sequence: CDR1 SEHNR, CDR2 FQNEAQ (reference sequence). The CDR3 spans 15 residues. The V and J ends lost 4 bases and 4 bases respectively, with 13 bases between them. The CDR3 loop is CASSSAQGLNEKLFF. In DNA, the CDR3 is TGTGCCAGCAGCTCGGCCCAGGGTCTTAATGAAAAACTGTTTTTT.

The rearrangement uses TRBV7-2 and TRBJ2-5; weak D call: TRBD1 (5 bases). The CDR3 covers 14 residues. The V end was cut by 5 bases, the J end by 7 bases, with 17 bases between. CDR1 is SGHTA, CDR2 FQGNSA, per germline. The CDR3 loop reads CASSPSIGVGTQYF. For the CDR3, the DNA is TGTGCCAGCAGCCCTAGTATAGGGGTCGGGACCCAGTACTTC.

The V gene is TRBV30, the J gene TRBJ2-7; 9 bases fit TRBD1. The V and J ends lost 4 bases and 4 bases, in that order; junction bases with no gene match: 8. This CDR3 contains 14 residues. CDR1 is GTSNPN and CDR2 is SVGIG in the germline V gene (reference sequence). This CDR3 is CAWTGTGREYEQYF. Here the CDR3 DNA reads TGTGCCTGGACCGGGACAGGGAGGGAATACGAGCAGTACTTC.